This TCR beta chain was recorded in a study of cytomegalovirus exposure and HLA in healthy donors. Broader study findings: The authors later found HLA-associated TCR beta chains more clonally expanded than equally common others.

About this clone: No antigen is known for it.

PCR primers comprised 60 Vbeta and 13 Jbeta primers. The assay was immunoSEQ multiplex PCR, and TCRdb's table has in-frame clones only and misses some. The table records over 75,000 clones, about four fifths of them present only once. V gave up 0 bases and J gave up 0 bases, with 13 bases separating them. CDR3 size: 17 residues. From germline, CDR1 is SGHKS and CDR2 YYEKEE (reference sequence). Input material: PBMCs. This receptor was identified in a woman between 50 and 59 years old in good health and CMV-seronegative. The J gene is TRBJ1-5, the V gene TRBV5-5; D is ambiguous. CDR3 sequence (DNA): TGTGCCAGCAGCTTGGATGCGGTTCCCTATAGCAATCAGCCCCAGCATTTT. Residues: CASSLDAVPYSNQPQHF.